The rows below give T cell receptor beta chains drawn from one sample of a study of shared clonotypes between healthy human individuals. Produced via immunoSEQ multiplex PCR; TCRdb's table is partial and in-frame only. Here the sample spans 2,500,000 or so clones, over 85% being singletons. Sequencing was carried out using naive CD4+ T cells from PBMCs. The receptor set was obtained from a man aged 18 to 30 in good health. Some clones in this sample may be carry-over from other donors' samples. Each CDR3 is given with its conserved first and last residue. The D gene is left open where the match is weak. Only some rows state a clone size, as once, few, many or a class for expanded clones.

v_gene	abundance	j_gene	d_gene	CDR3aa	CDR3nt
TRBV5-1	-	TRBJ2-1	-	CASSLAGLPSSYNEQFF	TGCGCCAGCAGCTTGGCAGGCCTCCCGAGCTCCTACAATGAGCAGTTCTTC
TRBV18	once	TRBJ1-4	-	CASSSQVTNEKLFF	TGTGCCAGCTCATCACAGGTTACTAATGAAAAACTGTTTTTT
TRBV4-1	-	TRBJ1-5	-	CASSTGNPLLGPQHF	TGCGCCAGCAGCACAGGGAACCCACTACTAGGACCCCAGCATTTT
TRBV5-5	-	TRBJ1-5	-	CASSQGRPEDQPQHF	TGTGCCAGCAGCCAAGGACGGCCGGAGGATCAGCCCCAGCATTTT
TRBV28	-	TRBJ2-2	TRBD2	CASSSPRTSGTYTGELFF	TGTGCCAGCAGTTCTCCAAGGACTAGCGGGACTTACACCGGGGAGCTGTTTTTT
TRBV11-2	-	TRBJ2-5	-	CASSLVGETQYF	TGTGCCAGCAGCTTAGTTGGTGAGACCCAGTACTTC
TRBV25-1	-	TRBJ2-3	TRBD2	CASSESSGRWATDTQYF	TGTGCCAGCAGTGAGTCCAGCGGGAGATGGGCCACAGATACGCAGTATTTT
TRBV7-9	once	TRBJ2-2	-	CASSELLSTGELFF	TGTGCCAGCAGTGAACTACTGTCTACCGGGGAGCTGTTTTTT
TRBV11-2	-	TRBJ2-1	TRBD2	CASSSRAGGNEQFF	TGTGCCAGCAGCTCGCGGGCGGGGGGCAATGAGCAGTTCTTC
TRBV13	-	TRBJ1-4	TRBD1	CASSSPSQGEKLFF	TGTGCCAGCAGCTCCCCATCACAGGGGGAAAAACTGTTTTTT
TRBV28	-	TRBJ1-1	-	CASSFLGEAFF	TGTGCCAGCAGTTTCCTTGGTGAAGCTTTCTTT
TRBV6-1	-	TRBJ1-4	-	CASSYRTEKLFF	TGTGCCAGCAGCTATAGGACGGAAAAACTGTTTTTT
TRBV9	-	TRBJ2-2	TRBD1	CASRTGDRGTGELFF	TGTGCCAGCAGGACCGGGGACAGGGGTACCGGGGAGCTGTTTTTT
TRBV27	-	TRBJ1-5	TRBD1	CASSPQGGTAWNQPQHF	TGTGCCAGCAGTCCACAGGGGGGGACAGCTTGGAATCAGCCCCAGCATTTT
TRBV5-1	-	TRBJ2-5	TRBD1	CASSLAVGTGLETQYF	TGCGCCAGCAGCTTGGCCGTGGGGACAGGGTTGGAGACCCAGTACTTC
TRBV11-3	-	TRBJ1-1	TRBD1	CASSRDRDEAFF	TGTGCCAGCAGCCGGGACAGGGATGAAGCTTTCTTT
TRBV27	-	TRBJ2-5	-	CASSSSGDWRETQYF	TGTGCCAGCAGTTCGTCAGGGGACTGGAGAGAGACCCAGTACTTC
TRBV6-5	-	TRBJ1-4	-	CASSSGGRESEKLFF	TGTGCCAGCAGCTCGGGGGGGAGGGAGAGTGAAAAACTGTTTTTT
TRBV4-2	-	TRBJ1-5	-	CASSHGTTESRSQHF	TGTGCCAGCAGCCATGGTACGACAGAGTCTCGGTCCCAGCATTTT
TRBV7-9	-	TRBJ2-1	-	CASSLRASSYNEQFF	TGTGCCAGCAGCTTACGGGCCAGCTCCTACAATGAGCAGTTCTTC
TRBV5-1	-	TRBJ2-2	TRBD2	CASKALAGDNTGELFF	TGCGCCAGCAAGGCGCTCGCGGGAGATAACACCGGGGAGCTGTTTTTT
TRBV4-2	-	TRBJ2-1	TRBD2	CASSLGRAGGPGEQFF	TGTGCCAGCAGCCTCGGAAGGGCGGGAGGGCCAGGTGAGCAGTTCTTC
TRBV15	-	TRBJ2-1	-	CATSLRPGNEQFF	TGTGCCACCAGCTTGCGGCCAGGAAATGAGCAGTTCTTC
TRBV15	-	TRBJ2-7	TRBD1	CATSRGVMLMGQGIYYEQYF	TGTGCCACCAGCAGAGGAGTCATGCTTATGGGACAGGGGATTTACTACGAGCAGTACTTC
TRBV28	-	TRBJ1-2	-	CASGQPYGYTF	TGTGCCAGCGGACAGCCCTATGGCTACACCTTC
TRBV5-1	-	TRBJ2-7	-	CASSLGTYSYEQYF	TGCGCCAGCAGCCTGGGAACATACTCCTACGAGCAGTACTTC
TRBV21-1	-	TRBJ1-2	-	CASSKGGQGASYGYTF	TGTGCCAGCAGCAAAGGGGGACAGGGGGCGAGCTATGGCTACACCTTC
TRBV15	-	TRBJ1-5	-	CATSRGNPTQQPQHF	TGTGCCACCAGCAGAGGTAATCCGACCCAGCAGCCCCAGCATTTT
TRBV6-5	-	TRBJ1-4	-	CASSYSGRGAGEKLFF	TGTGCCAGCAGTTACTCCGGCCGGGGGGCAGGTGAAAAACTGTTTTTT
TRBV7-9	-	TRBJ2-2	-	CASSRVFQENTGELFF	TGTGCCAGCAGCCGAGTTTTTCAGGAGAACACCGGGGAGCTGTTTTTT
TRBV27	-	TRBJ2-7	-	CASSPQGYEQYF	TGTGCCAGCAGTCCCCAGGGCTACGAGCAGTACTTC